This T cell receptor (beta chain) comes out of a study of vaccination and CD4 T cells after COVID-19. Study summary: Convalescent participants consisted of six males and four females, two being Hispanic.

General study points: The study found that a median about 87% of reactive clones in convalescent patients appeared only post-vaccination.

Treatment indicated: roughly 11-day PBMC culture with coronavirus spike peptide pools or control peptides (ViraFEST assay). The unexposed donor provided CD4+ T cells, which were taken before the COVID-19 pandemic (2011-2018). Replacement of half the medium with fresh IL-2 medium took place on days 3 and 7. Germline V gives CDR1 SEHNR, CDR2 FQNEAQ (reference sequence). This CDR3 region has 15 residues. The V gene lost 2 bases and the J gene lost 2 bases, with 12 bases spanning the gap. The assay that was used to sequence DNA from cultured CD4+ T cells was the Oncomine TCR Beta short-read assay. Each CDR3 protein is one row after TCRdb ran MiXCR on the PCR reads. The sample lists 8,000 or so distinct CDR3 sequences; roughly 39% were seen once. Only a few counts were recorded for this clonotype. Antigen unknown.

The receptor was derived from a human donor in good health. The sample consisted of CD4+ T cells from blood, cultured in vitro. This rearrangement joins TRBV7-9 to TRBJ1-2; D call uncertain. CDR3 loop: CASSLMAAQNYGYTF. For the CDR3, the DNA is TGTGCCAGCAGCTTAATGGCGGCACAGAACTATGGCTACACCTTC.